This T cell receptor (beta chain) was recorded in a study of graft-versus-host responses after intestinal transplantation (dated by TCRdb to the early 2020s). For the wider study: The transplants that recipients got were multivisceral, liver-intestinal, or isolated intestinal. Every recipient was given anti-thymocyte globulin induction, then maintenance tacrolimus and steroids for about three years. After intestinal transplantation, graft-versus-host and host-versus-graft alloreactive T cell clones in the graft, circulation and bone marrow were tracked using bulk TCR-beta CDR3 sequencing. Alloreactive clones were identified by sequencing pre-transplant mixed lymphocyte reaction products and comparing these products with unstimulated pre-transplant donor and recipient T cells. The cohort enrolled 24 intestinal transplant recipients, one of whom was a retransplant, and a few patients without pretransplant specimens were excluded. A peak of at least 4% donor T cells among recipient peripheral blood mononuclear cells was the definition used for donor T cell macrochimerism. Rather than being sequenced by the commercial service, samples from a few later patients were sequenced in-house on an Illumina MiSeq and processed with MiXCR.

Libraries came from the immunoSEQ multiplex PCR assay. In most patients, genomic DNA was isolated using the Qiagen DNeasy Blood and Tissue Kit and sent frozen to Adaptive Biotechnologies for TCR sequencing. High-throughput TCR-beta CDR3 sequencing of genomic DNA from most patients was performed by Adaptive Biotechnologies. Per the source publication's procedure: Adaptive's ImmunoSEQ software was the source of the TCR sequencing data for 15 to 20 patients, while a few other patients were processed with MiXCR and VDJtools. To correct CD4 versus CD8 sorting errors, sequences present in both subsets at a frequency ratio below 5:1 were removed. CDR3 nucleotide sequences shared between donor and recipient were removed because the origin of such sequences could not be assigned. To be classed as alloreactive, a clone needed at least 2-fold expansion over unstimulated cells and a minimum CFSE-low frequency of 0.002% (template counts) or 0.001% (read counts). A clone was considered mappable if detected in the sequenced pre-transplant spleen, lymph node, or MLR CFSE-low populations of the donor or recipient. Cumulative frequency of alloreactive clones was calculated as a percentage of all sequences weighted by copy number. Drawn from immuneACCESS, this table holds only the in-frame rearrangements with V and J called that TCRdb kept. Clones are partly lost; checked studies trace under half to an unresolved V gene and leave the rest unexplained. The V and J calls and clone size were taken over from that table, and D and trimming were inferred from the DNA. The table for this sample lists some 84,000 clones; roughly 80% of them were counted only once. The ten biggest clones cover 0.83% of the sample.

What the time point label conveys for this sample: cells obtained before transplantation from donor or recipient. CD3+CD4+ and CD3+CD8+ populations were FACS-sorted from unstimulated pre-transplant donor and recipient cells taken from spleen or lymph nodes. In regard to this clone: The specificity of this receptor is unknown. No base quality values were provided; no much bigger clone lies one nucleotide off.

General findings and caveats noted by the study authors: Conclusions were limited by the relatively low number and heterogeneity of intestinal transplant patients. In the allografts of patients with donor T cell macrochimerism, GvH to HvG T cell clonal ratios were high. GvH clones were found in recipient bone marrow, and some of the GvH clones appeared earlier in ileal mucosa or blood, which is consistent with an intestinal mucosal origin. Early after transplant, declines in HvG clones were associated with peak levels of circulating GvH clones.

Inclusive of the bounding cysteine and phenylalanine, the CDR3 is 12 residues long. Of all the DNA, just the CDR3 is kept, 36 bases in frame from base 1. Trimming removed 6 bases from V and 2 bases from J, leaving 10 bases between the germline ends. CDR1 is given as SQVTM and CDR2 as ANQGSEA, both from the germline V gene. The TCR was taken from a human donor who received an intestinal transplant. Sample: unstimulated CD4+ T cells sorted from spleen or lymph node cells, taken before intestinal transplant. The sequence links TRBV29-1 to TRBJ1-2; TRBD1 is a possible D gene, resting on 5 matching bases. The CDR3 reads CSVIDRNYGYTF. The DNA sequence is TGCAGCGTCATCGACAGAAACTATGGCTACACCTTC.